This TCR beta chain was documented in a study of blood T cell repertoires in COVID-19. Looking at the study overall: Acute-phase and convalescent COVID-19 samples originated in the United States, Italy and Spain. Sources were T cells, B-cell-depleted T cells, or PBMCs; the material itself was cDNA or gDNA.

Original processing methods: Estimated nucleated cell counts came from reference gene primer amplification. Method: immunoSEQ multiplex PCR; TCRdb's copy keeps in-frame clones and lacks some. That table furnishes V, J and clone size, whereas the DNA furnished D and trimming. Here the sample spans about 190,000 clones, approximately 87% being singletons. Unmatched junction bases numbered 3, after V lost 3 bases and J lost 0 bases. The CDR3 runs 15 residues. The germline gives CDR1 SGHRS, CDR2 YFSETQ. This receptor was identified in a woman between 18 and 29 years old who had recovered from COVID-19. Sequencing was performed on peripheral blood. The chain is built from TRBV5-1 and TRBJ1-3; 7 bases line up with TRBD1. The CDR3 region is CASSSTGPSGNTIYF. CDR3 DNA: TGCGCCAGCAGCTCGACAGGGCCCTCTGGAAACACCATATATTTT.